This T cell receptor (beta chain) was sequenced for a study of blood T cell repertoires in COVID-19. Study background: Whether acute or convalescent, the COVID-19 samples came from the United States, Italy and Spain.

The V gene end was trimmed by 6 bases and the J gene end by 6 bases; junction bases not matched to a gene: 9. Germline CDR1 and CDR2: ENHRY and SYGVKD. The CDR3 is made up of 14 amino acids. Sequenced by immunoSEQ multiplex PCR; TCRdb stores in-frame clones only, minus some. The sample includes under 100,000 clones, 70% to 90% of them seen just once. Source material: peripheral blood. The receptor comes from a man aged 45-60 years with acute or convalescent COVID-19. This sequence joins TRBV10-3 and TRBJ1-2, with 8 bases matching TRBD1. CDR3 DNA: TGTGCCATCAGCGCGGGAGGGACAGGCAATGGCTACACCTTC. The encoded protein is CAISAGGTGNGYTF.